Detailed here is one T cell receptor (beta chain). This entry belongs to a study of T cell changes during pregnancy in multiple sclerosis. After removal of 4 bases from V and 1 base from J, the junction contained 11 bases not matched to a gene. Germline values: CDR1 LNHNV, CDR2 YYDKDF (reference sequence). This CDR3 comprises 18 residues. Clones were read by immunoSEQ multiplex PCR, and TCRdb kept only the in-frame ones, dropping some. The table records tens of thousands of clones, roughly 90% of them present only once. The sequences come from peripheral blood, collected after pregnancy. This TCR was recovered from a female donor in good health, enrolled as a control in a pregnancy study. The chain recombines TRBV15 with TRBJ2-7; 12 bases agree with TRBD1. DNA for the CDR3: TGTGCCACCAGCATGGAACCGGGACAGGGGGCGCTTTCCTACGAGCAGTACTTC. Its protein product is CATSMEPGQGALSYEQYF.